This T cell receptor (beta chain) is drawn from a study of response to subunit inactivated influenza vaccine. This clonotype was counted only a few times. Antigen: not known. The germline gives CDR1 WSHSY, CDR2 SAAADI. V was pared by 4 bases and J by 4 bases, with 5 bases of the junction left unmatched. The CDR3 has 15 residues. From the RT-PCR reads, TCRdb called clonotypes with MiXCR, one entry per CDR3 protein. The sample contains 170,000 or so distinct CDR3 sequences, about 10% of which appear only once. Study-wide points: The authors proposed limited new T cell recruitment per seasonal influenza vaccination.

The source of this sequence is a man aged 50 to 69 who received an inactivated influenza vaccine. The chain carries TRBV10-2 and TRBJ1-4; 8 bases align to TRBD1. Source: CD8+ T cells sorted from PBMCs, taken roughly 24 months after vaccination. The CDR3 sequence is CASSVTGDLNEKLFF. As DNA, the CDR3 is TGCGCCAGCAGTGTGACAGGGGACCTTAATGAAAAACTGTTTTTT.